This T cell receptor (beta chain) is from a study of blood T cell repertoires in COVID-19. Background on the study: Nucleic acid was either cDNA or gDNA, and it came from T cells, B-cell-depleted T cells, or PBMCs.

Sequenced by immunoSEQ multiplex PCR; TCRdb stores in-frame clones only, minus some. This sample carries roughly 81,000 clones, about four fifths of them seen once, and the ten largest clones take around two fifths. CDR3 length equals 13 residues. V was clipped by 5 bases and J by 6 bases, with 14 bases between them. Germline V lookup: CDR1 SGHAT, CDR2 FQNNGV. The chain uses TRBV11-2 and TRBJ2-7; possible D gene TRBD2, 6 bases. The receptor was isolated from a man older than 75 with active or convalescent COVID-19. Sequencing was carried out using peripheral blood. CDR3 in amino acids: CASSGPLGGEQYF. DNA for the CDR3: TGTGCCAGCAGCGGGCCTCTCGGGGGCGAGCAGTACTTC.